Listed below are T cell receptor beta chains from one sample, sequenced in a study of cytomegalovirus exposure and HLA in healthy donors. The data were produced by immunoSEQ multiplex PCR, yet TCRdb's version contains in-frame clones alone and is incomplete. This sample has about 200,000 clones, with over 75% found just once. Sequencing used PBMCs. The receptors come from a male donor in good health and CMV-seronegative. Each CDR3 is given with its conserved first and last residue. Fields, in order: V gene, clone size, D gene, J gene, CDR3 protein, CDR3 DNA. D genes are given only for firm matches. Clone sizes are given selectively: once, few, many, or a class where the clone is expanded.

TRBV5-4	-	TRBD2	TRBJ2-4	CASSTGLADINIQYF	TGTGCCAGCAGCACGGGACTAGCGGACATAAACATTCAGTACTTC
TRBV25-1	-	TRBD1	TRBJ2-3	CASSPPTVTGARTDTQYF	TGTGCCAGCAGCCCCCCCACAGTGACAGGGGCCCGCACAGATACGCAGTATTTT
TRBV14	-	-	TRBJ2-1	CASSQGSSSYNEQFF	TGTGCCAGCAGCCAAGGGAGTAGCTCCTACAATGAGCAGTTCTTC
TRBV6-5	-	-	TRBJ2-7	CASSLQGGTYEQYF	TGTGCCAGCAGTTTACAGGGGGGGACCTACGAGCAGTACTTC
TRBV28	-	TRBD1	TRBJ1-2	CASSFPAGTGFSYTF	TGTGCCAGCAGTTTCCCGGCAGGGACAGGGTTTAGCTACACCTTC
TRBV6-1	-	-	TRBJ2-1	CASFPGFRSNEQFF	TGTGCCAGCTTCCCAGGGTTTAGAAGCAATGAGCAGTTCTTC
TRBV7-2	-	-	TRBJ1-4	CASSSSAGIEKLFF	TGTGCCAGCAGCTCCTCGGCAGGGATTGAAAAACTGTTTTTT
TRBV6-6	-	TRBD1	TRBJ1-5	CASSLTGTGGNQPQHF	TGTGCCAGCAGCCTCACCGGGACAGGGGGCAATCAGCCCCAGCATTTT
TRBV27	once	-	TRBJ2-3	CASSLGGSVTDTQYF	TGTGCCAGCAGTTTGGGCGGGTCTGTCACAGATACGCAGTATTTT
TRBV27	-	-	TRBJ1-5	CASILGPPDRKRGQPQHF	TGTGCCAGCATTCTGGGACCACCGGACAGAAAAAGGGGTCAGCCCCAGCATTTT
TRBV27	-	TRBD2	TRBJ2-3	CASSSLAEADTQYF	TGTGCCAGCAGCTCCCTAGCGGAGGCCGATACGCAGTATTTT
TRBV5-4	-	-	TRBJ1-1	CASSQGVDTEAFF	TGTGCCAGCAGCCAAGGGGTAGACACTGAAGCTTTCTTT
TRBV7-2	-	-	TRBJ2-2	CASRWTTKNTGELFF	TGTGCCAGCAGGTGGACTACGAAGAACACCGGGGAGCTGTTTTTT
TRBV19	-	-	TRBJ1-5	CASSIFPGNQPQHF	TGTGCCAGTAGTATTTTCCCAGGGAATCAGCCCCAGCATTTT
TRBV9	once	TRBD1	TRBJ1-2	CASSGDRGPFYGYTF	TGTGCCAGCAGCGGCGACAGGGGCCCGTTCTATGGCTACACCTTC
TRBV7-2	-	TRBD1	TRBJ2-5	CASSSGQGGAQYF	TGTGCCAGCAGTTCGGGACAGGGGGGGGCCCAGTACTTC
TRBV10-3	-	TRBD1	TRBJ1-1	CAISENLGQGNTEAFF	TGTGCCATCAGTGAGAATCTGGGACAGGGGAACACTGAAGCTTTCTTT
TRBV9	-	TRBD1	TRBJ1-2	CASSLGQGIGNYGYTF	TGTGCCAGCAGCCTCGGACAGGGGATAGGGAACTATGGCTACACCTTC
TRBV7-3	-	-	TRBJ1-3	CASSLVLNTIYF	TGTGCCAGCAGCTTAGTCCTGAACACCATATATTTT
TRBV13	-	-	TRBJ2-1	CASSPPGGYYNEQFF	TGTGCCAGCAGCCCCCCAGGAGGGTACTACAATGAGCAGTTCTTC
TRBV27	-	TRBD1	TRBJ1-5	CASSLGQGGQPQHF	TGTGCCAGCAGTTTAGGACAGGGAGGTCAGCCCCAGCATTTT
TRBV6-5	-	-	TRBJ2-7	CASSTSQEQYF	TGTGCCAGCAGCACTAGTCAAGAGCAGTACTTC
TRBV7-2	few	-	TRBJ2-5	CASSLAVEGKTQYF	TGTGCCAGCAGCTTAGCGGTAGAGGGAAAGACCCAGTACTTC
TRBV7-8	-	TRBD1	TRBJ1-1	CASSLMTGTMNTEAFF	TGTGCCAGCAGCTTAATGACAGGGACCATGAACACTGAAGCTTTCTTT
TRBV7-2	-	TRBD1	TRBJ2-3	CASSPRDRGTDTQYF	TGTGCCAGCAGCCCCCGGGACAGGGGGACAGATACGCAGTATTTT
TRBV28	-	TRBD1	TRBJ1-1	CASSRDRATEAFF	TGTGCCAGCAGCCGCGACAGGGCGACTGAAGCTTTCTTT
TRBV7-8	-	-	TRBJ2-1	CASSPHFESSYNEQFF	TGTGCCAGCAGCCCTCACTTCGAGAGCTCCTACAATGAGCAGTTCTTC
TRBV7-7	-	TRBD2	TRBJ2-2	CATIPLAGDVGGELFF	TGTGCTACCATCCCACTAGCGGGAGACGTAGGCGGGGAGCTGTTTTTT
TRBV6-6	-	-	TRBJ1-1	CATIGSTEAFF	TGTGCCACCATAGGGAGCACTGAAGCTTTCTTT
TRBV5-4	-	-	TRBJ1-1	CASSLASLAGRRDTEAFF	TGTGCCAGCAGCTTGGCCTCTTTGGCGGGTCGGAGGGACACTGAAGCTTTCTTT
TRBV7-9	-	TRBD2	TRBJ2-7	CASSSGSGGNGPYEQYF	TGTGCCAGCAGCTCTGGCTCGGGGGGGAATGGCCCCTACGAGCAGTACTTC
TRBV9	-	-	TRBJ2-1	CASSVDRAVYNEQFF	TGTGCCAGCAGCGTAGACAGGGCCGTGTACAATGAGCAGTTCTTC
TRBV28	-	TRBD1	TRBJ1-2	CASSLDRGQGAGDYGYTF	TGTGCCAGCAGTTTAGATCGGGGACAGGGGGCTGGTGACTATGGCTACACCTTC
TRBV19	-	TRBD1	TRBJ2-7	CASSRTGTTQYEQYF	TGTGCCAGTAGTCGGACAGGGACAACGCAGTACGAGCAGTACTTC
TRBV19	-	TRBD1	TRBJ1-2	CASTDAGQGHYGYTF	TGTGCCAGTACCGATGCGGGACAGGGCCACTATGGCTACACCTTC
TRBV5-6	once	TRBD1	TRBJ2-7	CASSGTGAYYEQYF	TGTGCCAGCAGCGGGACAGGGGCCTACTACGAGCAGTACTTC
TRBV10-2	-	-	TRBJ2-1	CASEAGEQFF	TGCGCCAGCGAGGCGGGTGAGCAGTTCTTC
TRBV10-3	-	TRBD1	TRBJ2-2	CAISQGQGRSGELFF	TGTGCCATCAGTCAGGGACAGGGGAGATCCGGGGAGCTGTTTTTT
TRBV6-5	-	TRBD1	TRBJ1-5	CASSRDRATNQPQHF	TGTGCCAGCAGTCGGGACAGGGCCACCAATCAGCCCCAGCATTTT
TRBV28	-	TRBD2	TRBJ2-7	CASSFSGSYEQYF	TGTGCCAGCAGTTTTAGCGGGAGCTACGAGCAGTACTTC
TRBV19	-	-	TRBJ1-6	CASSIPASWTHNSPLHF	TGTGCCAGTAGTATTCCCGCCTCGTGGACTCATAATTCACCCCTCCACTTT
TRBV10-3	-	TRBD1	TRBJ2-4	CAISDPTGGKWAIQYF	TGTGCCATCAGTGACCCGACAGGGGGCAAGTGGGCCATTCAGTACTTC
TRBV2	-	-	TRBJ2-2	CASSLFDTNTGELFF	TGTGCCAGCAGCCTATTCGATACGAACACCGGGGAGCTGTTTTTT
TRBV2	-	TRBD2	TRBJ2-7	CASSAGLGRGQYF	TGTGCCAGCAGCGCAGGGTTGGGGAGGGGGCAGTACTTC
TRBV19	-	TRBD1	TRBJ1-2	CASSIGTAYGYTF	TGTGCCAGTAGTATCGGGACAGCCTATGGCTACACCTTC
TRBV9	-	-	TRBJ1-2	CASSRPGESYGYTF	TGTGCCAGCAGCAGACCAGGGGAAAGCTATGGCTACACCTTC
TRBV6-5	-	-	TRBJ2-7	CASSPSLSYEQYF	TGTGCCAGCAGTCCTTCTTTGTCCTACGAGCAGTACTTC
TRBV30	few	TRBD2	TRBJ2-5	CAYGRGSGFRETQYF	TGTGCCTATGGTCGTGGTAGCGGGTTTCGAGAGACCCAGTACTTC
TRBV28	-	-	TRBJ1-2	CASSLPGGAPYGYTF	TGTGCCAGCAGTCTCCCGGGAGGTGCACCCTATGGCTACACCTTC